The 32 T cell receptor beta chains presented below share a single source sample, sequenced in a study of blood T cell repertoires in COVID-19 (dated by TCRdb to 2020 to 2022). Receptors were amplified or captured by the immunoSEQ multiplex PCR assay. TCRdb took over this immuneACCESS table, retaining in-frame rearrangements with V and J assigned. Such tables are incomplete; in checked studies, under half of the missing clones stem from an unresolved V gene, and the remainder is unexplained. The sample has about 120,000 clones on record, around 89% of them singletons. The ten biggest clones cover approximately 19% of the sample. Sequencing used peripheral blood. These receptors were taken from a human donor with acute or convalescent COVID-19. The donor label of this sample is uncertain.

This chain uses TRBV4-1 with TRBJ2-1; D call uncertain. Between the trimmed V and J ends, which lost 1 base and 0 bases, there was a span of 7 bases. CDR1 and CDR2 from the germline V gene are MGHRA and YSYEKL. The CDR3 runs 15 residues. The CDR3 region is CASSQGLDSYNEQFF. CDR3 coding DNA: TGCGCCAGCAGCCAAGGGCTAGACTCCTACAATGAGCAGTTCTTC.

The rearrangement links TRBV4-2 to TRBJ2-3; D is unresolved. V lost 2 bases to trimming and J lost 2 bases, with 8 bases between them. CDR1 is LGHNA, CDR2 YNFKEQ, per germline. The CDR3 is made up of 14 amino acids. The CDR3 sequence: CASSQNSVTDTQYF. Written as DNA, the CDR3 is TGTGCCAGCAGCCAAAACTCGGTCACAGATACGCAGTATTTT.

The V call is TRBV9, the J call TRBJ2-5; 10 bases map to TRBD1. This CDR3 contains 15 residues. Germline values: CDR1 SGDLS, CDR2 YYNGEE. The trim removed 3 bases at V and 5 bases at J, leaving 7 bases unmatched. CDR3 amino acids: CASSGGQGVWETQYF. The CDR3 DNA follows: TGTGCCAGCAGCGGAGGACAGGGGGTATGGGAGACCCAGTACTTC.

The CDR3, as DNA: TGTGCCAGCAGGGAGGACTACGCGGTTCAGTACTTC. Residues: CASREDYAVQYF. The chain carries TRBV2 and TRBJ2-4; tentative D call: TRBD2 (6 bases). Looked up from germline, CDR1 is SNHLY and CDR2 is FYNNEI. This CDR3 has 12 amino acids. V shed 6 bases and J shed 11 bases, with 14 bases lying between them.

The chain combines TRBV6-5 with TRBJ2-3; D unclear. V gave up 6 bases and J gave up 3 bases, with 7 bases separating them. The V gene's germline CDR1 is MNHEY and CDR2 SVGAGI. This CDR3 is 12 amino acids long. In DNA form, the CDR3 reads TGTGCCAGCAGAGCGACTACAGATACGCAGTATTTT. Residues: CASRATTDTQYF.

The J gene is TRBJ1-6, the V gene TRBV30; TRBD1 matches 7 bases. The germline gives CDR1 GTSNPN, CDR2 SVGIG (reference sequence). The junction had 10 bases not matched to a gene; V was cut back by 0 bases and J by 14 bases. The CDR3 sequence is 14 residues long. CDR3 in amino acids: CAWSVDRAGGALHF. For the CDR3, the DNA is TGTGCCTGGAGTGTAGACAGGGCCGGCGGGGCCCTCCACTTT.

The chain couples TRBV21-1 to TRBJ2-7; the table names TRBD1, a call not compared with the DNA. TRBV21-1 is reported as a pseudogene. The length of the CDR3 is 19 residues. The CDR3 DNA follows: TGTGCCAGCAGCAAAGTGGCTGGAAACACTCATCACGCTGGGCACGAGCAGTACTTC. Its translation: CASSKVAGNTHHAGHEQYF.

The V call is TRBV9, the J call TRBJ2-7; 7 bases are shared with TRBD2. V lost 2 bases to trimming and J lost 2 bases; unmatched junction nucleotides: 10. CDR3 length: 16 residues. Germline lookup yields CDR1 SGDLS and CDR2 YYNGEE. This CDR3 reads CASSVAPGGGTYEQYF. As DNA, the CDR3 is TGTGCCAGCAGCGTGGCACCGGGCGGGGGTACCTACGAGCAGTACTTC.

This clone was observed once. This chain connects TRBV19 to TRBJ1-5; TRBD1 might be the D (6 bases). V was pared by 4 bases and J by 3 bases, with 22 bases between. The CDR3 contains 18 residues. The germline V gene has CDR1 LNHDA and CDR2 SQIVND (reference sequence). CDR3 loop: CASSTTGLGASYNQPQHF. In DNA, the CDR3 is TGTGCCAGTAGTACAACAGGGCTGGGCGCCTCCTACAATCAGCCCCAGCATTTT. Looking up the rest from reference TRBV19 and TRBJ1-5 gives the full variable domain: DGGITQSPKYLFRKEGQNVTLSCEQNLNHDAMYWYRQDPGQGLRLIYYSQIVNDFQKGDIAEGYSVSREKKESFPLTVTSAQKNPTAFYLCASSTTGLGASYNQPQHFGDGTRLSIL.

The genes are TRBV3-1 (or the pseudogene TRBV3-2) and TRBJ2-1, with D maybe TRBD2 (5 bases). CDR1 LGHDT and CDR2 YNNKEL come from the germline V gene (reference sequence). The CDR3 spans 15 residues. Between the trimmed V and J ends, which lost 0 bases and 7 bases, there was a span of 13 bases. The CDR3 here is CASSQDPDFQNEQFF. The CDR3 nucleotides read TGTGCCAGCAGCCAAGACCCGGACTTCCAAAATGAGCAGTTCTTC.

The J gene is TRBJ2-5, the V gene TRBV7-8, with a possible D match to TRBD1 (6 bases). The germline V and J ends were trimmed by 0 bases and 4 bases, with 15 bases remaining between them. This CDR3 region has 16 residues. Germline assignment: CDR1 SGHVS and CDR2 FQNEAQ. This CDR3 is CASSLALRTDPETQYF. The CDR3 DNA is TGTGCCAGCAGCTTAGCCCTCAGGACAGATCCAGAGACCCAGTACTTC.

This sequence joins TRBV19 and TRBJ1-2, with TRBD1 matching 7 bases. Germline trimming cut 8 bases from V and 13 bases from J; bases unmatched to any gene: 7. The germline CDR1 and CDR2 sequences are LNHDA and SQIVND (reference sequence). The CDR3 contains 10 residues. The CDR3 DNA is TGTGCCAGTTTTTCGGGACAGTTCACCTTC. This codes for CASFSGQFTF.

The CDR3 DNA follows: TGCGCCAGCAGCCAAGTCCTCATTTCAGTAATCCGTGGCTACACCTTC. Amino acids: CASSQVLISVIRGYTF. The chain couples TRBV4-1 to TRBJ1-2; D unclear. The length of the CDR3 is 16 residues. Trimming removed 1 base at V and 7 bases at J, with 19 bases between. In germline, CDR1 is MGHRA, CDR2 YSYEKL.

The rearrangement joins TRBV27 to TRBJ2-1; D is undetermined. The CDR3 covers 13 residues. CDR1 and CDR2 (germline): MNHEY, SMNVEV (reference sequence). Trimming took off 2 bases at V and 6 bases at J, with 8 bases between the two ends. For the CDR3, the DNA is TGTGCCAGCAGTTTACCGTACACCAATGAGCAGTTCTTC. This encodes CASSLPYTNEQFF.

The rearrangement joins TRBV7-2 to TRBJ1-2; D gene ambiguous. CDR3 length: 15 residues. CDR1 SGHTA and CDR2 FQGNSA come from the germline V gene. Between the trimmed V and J ends, which lost 5 bases and 3 bases, there was a span of 16 bases. The CDR3 coding sequence is TGTGCCAGCAGCCCTAGTTGGAGAACTTACTATGGCTACACCTTC. Its protein product is CASSPSWRTYYGYTF. Full variable domain (remainder filled in from reference TRBV7-2 and TRBJ1-2): GAGVSQSPSNKVTEKGKDVELRCDPISGHTALYWYRQSLGQGLEFLIYFQGNSAPDKSGLPSDRFSAERTGGSVSTLTIQRTQQEDSAVYLCASSPSWRTYYGYTFGSGTRLTVV.

V gene TRBV28 combines with J gene TRBJ2-7; 9 bases line up with TRBD2. With V trimmed by 7 bases and J by 6 bases, 7 bases remained unmatched. This CDR3 has 13 residues. Germline CDR1 is MDHEN and CDR2 is SYDVKM. DNA for the CDR3: TGTGCCAGCAAACCTAGCGGGATCCCCGAGCAGTACTTC. Amino acid sequence: CASKPSGIPEQYF.

The chain links TRBV25-1 to TRBJ2-7, with D possibly matching TRBD2 (6 bases). This CDR3 is 17 amino acids long. Trimming pared 6 bases from V and 1 base from J, leaving 22 bases between. The germline CDR1 and CDR2 sequences are MGHDK and SYGVNS. The CDR3 DNA reads TGTGCCAGCAGCCCCACCCCGGGTACGGGAGCTTCCTACGAGCAGTACTTC. The encoded protein is CASSPTPGTGASYEQYF.

V is TRBV7-3 and J is TRBJ2-7, with 10 positions matching TRBD1. Germline-derived CDR1 and CDR2 are SGHTA and FQGTGA. With 3 bases clipped from V and 2 bases from J, the junction kept 4 bases outside the gene matches. The CDR3 has 15 residues. CDR3 nucleotides: TGTGCCAGCAGCTTGGGACAGGGGAGAACCTACGAGCAGTACTTC. It encodes CASSLGQGRTYEQYF.

This clone was seen once. The chain combines TRBV4-2 with TRBJ2-1; 9 bases align to TRBD2. The CDR3 spans 19 residues. Per the germline V gene, CDR1 is LGHNA and CDR2 is YNFKEQ. V lost 0 bases to trimming and J lost 2 bases; unmatched junction nucleotides: 11. This chain's CDR3 is CASSQDPLMASGAYNEQFF. The CDR3, as DNA: TGTGCCAGCAGCCAAGATCCCCTGATGGCTAGCGGGGCCTACAATGAGCAGTTCTTC.

The chain carries TRBV5-1 and TRBJ1-3, with unresolved D. The CDR3 loop spans 15 amino acids. Germline values: CDR1 SGHRS, CDR2 YFSETQ. V lost 3 bases and J 1 base, leaving 11 bases between the germline ends. CDR3 amino acids: CASSSTSASGNTIYF. DNA for the CDR3: TGCGCCAGCAGCTCCACGAGCGCGTCTGGAAACACCATATATTTT.

The genes are TRBV27 and TRBJ2-3; 7 nucleotides match TRBD1. Germline CDR1 reads MNHEY; CDR2 reads SMNVEV (reference sequence). The CDR3 runs 15 residues. V trimming: 6 bases; J trimming: 0 bases; junction bases outside the gene matches: 6. The chain's CDR3 is CASSHLTGSTDTQYF. CDR3 DNA: TGTGCCAGCAGCCACCTGACAGGGAGCACAGATACGCAGTATTTT.

V is TRBV20-1 and J is TRBJ2-2, with 8 bases fitting TRBD2. Germline assignment: CDR1 DFQATT and CDR2 SNEGSKA (reference sequence). The CDR3 totals 16 residues. The junction had 10 bases not matched to a gene; V was cut back by 3 bases and J by 4 bases. In DNA, the CDR3 is TGCAGTGCTAGTGGATCGTCGGGGGGGCCCACCGGGGAGCTGTTTTTT. It is translated as CSASGSSGGPTGELFF.

This sequence joins TRBV5-8 and TRBJ2-2, with 7 bases identical to TRBD2. The length of the CDR3 is 15 residues. Per the germline V gene, CDR1 is SGHTS and CDR2 is YDEGEE. V was clipped by 3 bases and J by 2 bases; unmatched bases: 4. CDR3 sequence (DNA): TGTGCCAGCAGCTCGTGGGGACTAAACACCGGGGAGCTGTTTTTT. Its protein product is CASSSWGLNTGELFF.

The chain uses TRBV5-1 and TRBJ2-1, with a possible D match to TRBD2 (6 bases). This CDR3 has 15 amino acids. Trimming shortened V by 0 bases and J by 1 base, and 8 bases separated the two germline ends. Per the germline V gene, CDR1 is SGHRS and CDR2 is YFSETQ. The CDR3 region is CASSLAGVSYNEQFF. DNA of the CDR3: TGCGCCAGCAGCTTGGCGGGAGTGTCCTACAATGAGCAGTTCTTC.

The genes are TRBV4-2 and TRBJ1-2; 8 bases map to TRBD1. CDR1 and CDR2 (germline): LGHNA, YNFKEQ. The CDR3 loop spans 16 amino acids. J was trimmed by 1 base and V by 1 base; bases with no gene match: 5. CDR3 nucleotides: TGTGCCAGCAGCCAAGTGCGACAGGGGCTTAACTATGGCTACACCTTC. As protein: CASSQVRQGLNYGYTF.

This clone came up once. V gene TRBV9 combines with J gene TRBJ1-2; TRBD1 matches at 8 bases. Germline V gene lookup returns CDR1 SGDLS and CDR2 YYNGEE. V lost 3 bases and J lost 2; bases outside the gene matches: 6. The CDR3 is made up of 15 amino acids. CDR3 nucleotide sequence: TGTGCCAGCAGCGGGGGGTGGGACAGGAACTATGGCTACACCTTC. Its translation: CASSGGWDRNYGYTF.

The chain links TRBV6-5 to TRBJ1-6; 7 positions agree with TRBD1. The CDR3 contains 15 residues. J gave up 7 bases and V 3 bases, and 6 bases lay outside the gene matches. Germline-derived CDR1 and CDR2 are MNHEY and SVGAGI. The CDR3 sequence is CASSYGGQKNSPLHF. The CDR3 coding sequence is TGTGCCAGCAGTTATGGGGGACAGAAAAATTCACCCCTCCACTTT.

CDR3 sequence (DNA): TGCGCCAGCAGCCCCGGACAGGGACGCGGAAATCAGCCCCAGCATTTT. Its protein product is CASSPGQGRGNQPQHF. The chain carries TRBV5-1 and TRBJ1-5; TRBD1 matches at 8 bases. The CDR3 is made up of 16 amino acids. The V gene's germline CDR1 is SGHRS and CDR2 YFSETQ. Trimming removed 4 bases from V and 4 bases from J; junction bases left unmatched: 10.

For the CDR3, the DNA is TGCGCCAGCAGCCAGCAGGGTTTGGAGACCCAGTACTTC. Translating gives CASSQQGLETQYF. The J gene is TRBJ2-5, the V gene TRBV5-1; D is possibly TRBD1 (5 bases). The germline CDR1 and CDR2 sequences are SGHRS and YFSETQ. V shed 4 bases and J shed 5 bases, with 12 bases lying between them. The length of the CDR3 is 13 residues.

The rearrangement joins TRBV28 to TRBJ1-3, with TRBD1 as a possible D gene (6 bases). The CDR3 is 15 amino acids. Germline assignment: CDR1 MDHEN and CDR2 SYDVKM. Trimming took 7 bases from V and 2 from J, leaving 15 bases between them. The CDR3 DNA reads as TGTGCCAGCACGGCCGCAGGGGAACCTGGAAACACCATATATTTT. It is translated as CASTAAGEPGNTIYF.

The chain joins TRBV5-4 to TRBJ2-5, with D perhaps TRBD1 (6 bases). Trimming pared 0 bases from V and 3 bases from J, leaving 9 bases between. Germline values: CDR1 SGHNT, CDR2 YYREEE (reference sequence). CDR3 length: 14 residues. CDR3 nucleotides: TGTGCCAGCAGCTTGGTGGCAGGGGAAGAGACCCAGTACTTC. Residues: CASSLVAGEETQYF.

This clone was detected once. The chain carries TRBV28 and TRBJ2-3, with a weak D call TRBD1 (6 bases). V lost 4 bases and J lost 3, with 14 bases in between. The CDR3 has 15 residues. Germline V lookup: CDR1 MDHEN, CDR2 SYDVKM. CDR3 protein: CASSSPRGTTDTQYF. The CDR3, as DNA: TGTGCCAGCAGTTCCCCCCGAGGGACAACAGATACGCAGTATTTT.